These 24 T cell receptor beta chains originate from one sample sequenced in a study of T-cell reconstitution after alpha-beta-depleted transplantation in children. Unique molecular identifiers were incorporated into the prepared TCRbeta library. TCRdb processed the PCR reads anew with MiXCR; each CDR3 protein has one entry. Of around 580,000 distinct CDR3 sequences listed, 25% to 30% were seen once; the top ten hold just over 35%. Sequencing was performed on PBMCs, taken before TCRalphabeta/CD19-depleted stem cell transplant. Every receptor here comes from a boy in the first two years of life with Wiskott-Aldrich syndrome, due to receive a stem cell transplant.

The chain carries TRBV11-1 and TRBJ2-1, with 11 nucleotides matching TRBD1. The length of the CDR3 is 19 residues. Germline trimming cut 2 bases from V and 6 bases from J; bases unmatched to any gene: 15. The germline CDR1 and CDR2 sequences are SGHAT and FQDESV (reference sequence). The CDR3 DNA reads TGTGCCAGCAGCTTACCAGGACAGGGGGCAAAACGCCCTATCAATGAGCAGTTCTTC. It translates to CASSLPGQGAKRPINEQFF.

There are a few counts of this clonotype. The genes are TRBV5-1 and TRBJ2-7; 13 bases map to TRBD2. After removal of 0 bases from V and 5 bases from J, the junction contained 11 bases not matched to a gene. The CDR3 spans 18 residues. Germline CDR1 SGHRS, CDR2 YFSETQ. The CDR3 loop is CASSLGPTLGLAGDEQYF. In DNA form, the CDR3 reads TGCGCCAGCAGCTTGGGGCCCACCCTTGGACTAGCGGGAGACGAGCAGTACTTC.

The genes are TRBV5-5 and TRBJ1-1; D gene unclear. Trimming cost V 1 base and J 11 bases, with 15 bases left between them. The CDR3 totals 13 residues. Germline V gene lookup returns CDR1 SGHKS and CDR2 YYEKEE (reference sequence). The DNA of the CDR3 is TGTGCCAGCAGCTTGAGGAGTGACTCCCGGGCTTTCTTT. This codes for CASSLRSDSRAFF.

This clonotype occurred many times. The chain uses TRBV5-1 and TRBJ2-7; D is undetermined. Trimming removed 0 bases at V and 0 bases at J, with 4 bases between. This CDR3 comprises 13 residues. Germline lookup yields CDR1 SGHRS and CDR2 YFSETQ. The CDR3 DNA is TGCGCCAGCAGCTTGGCCAGCTCCTACGAGCAGTACTTC. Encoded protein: CASSLASSYEQYF.

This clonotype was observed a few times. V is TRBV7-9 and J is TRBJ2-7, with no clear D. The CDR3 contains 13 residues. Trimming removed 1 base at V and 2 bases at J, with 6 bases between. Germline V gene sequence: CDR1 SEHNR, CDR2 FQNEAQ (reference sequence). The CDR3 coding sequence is TGTGCCAGCAGCTTAGTGACACCCTACGAGCAGTACTTC. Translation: CASSLVTPYEQYF. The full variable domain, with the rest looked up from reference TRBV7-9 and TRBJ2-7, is DTGVSQNPRHKITKRGQNVTFRCDPISEHNRLYWYRQTLGQGPEFLTYFQNEAQLEKSRLLSDRFSAERPKGSFSTLEIQRTEQGDSAMYLCASSLVTPYEQYFGPGTRLTVT.

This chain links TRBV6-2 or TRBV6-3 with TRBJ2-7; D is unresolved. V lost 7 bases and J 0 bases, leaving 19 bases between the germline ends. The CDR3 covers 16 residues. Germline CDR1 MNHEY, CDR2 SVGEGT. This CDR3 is CASNDGIMTRSYEQYF. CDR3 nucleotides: TGTGCCAGCAACGACGGAATCATGACGCGCTCCTACGAGCAGTACTTC.

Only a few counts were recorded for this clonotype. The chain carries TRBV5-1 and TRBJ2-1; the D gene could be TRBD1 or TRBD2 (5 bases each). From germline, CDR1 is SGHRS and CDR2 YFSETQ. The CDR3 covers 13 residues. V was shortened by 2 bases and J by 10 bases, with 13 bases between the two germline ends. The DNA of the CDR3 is TGCGCCAGCAGCTTCAGGGAGTTAGGCGAGCAGTTCTTC. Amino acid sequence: CASSFRELGEQFF.

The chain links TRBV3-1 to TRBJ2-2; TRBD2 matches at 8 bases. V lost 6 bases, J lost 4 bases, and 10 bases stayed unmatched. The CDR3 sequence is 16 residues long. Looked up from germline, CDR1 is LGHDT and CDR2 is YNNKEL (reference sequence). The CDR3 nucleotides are TGTGCCAGCAGTCTCCGGGTAGCGGGAACCACCGGGGAGCTGTTTTTT. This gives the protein CASSLRVAGTTGELFF.

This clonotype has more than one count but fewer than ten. The CDR3 protein is CSVLLDTQYF. The CDR3 region has the DNA TGCAGCGTCCTCTTAGATACGCAGTATTTT. This sequence joins TRBV29-1 and TRBJ2-3; D is unclear. Per germline, CDR1 SQVTM and CDR2 ANQGSEA. V dropped 6 bases and J dropped 5 bases, with 6 bases sitting between them. CDR3 length equals 10 residues.

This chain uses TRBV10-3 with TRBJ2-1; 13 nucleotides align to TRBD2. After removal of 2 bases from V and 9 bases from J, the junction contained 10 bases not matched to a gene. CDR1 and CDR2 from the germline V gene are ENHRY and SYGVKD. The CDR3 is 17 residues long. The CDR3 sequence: CAISEPPGLAGEIEQFF. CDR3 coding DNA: TGTGCCATCAGTGAGCCCCCCGGACTAGCGGGAGAGATTGAGCAGTTCTTC.

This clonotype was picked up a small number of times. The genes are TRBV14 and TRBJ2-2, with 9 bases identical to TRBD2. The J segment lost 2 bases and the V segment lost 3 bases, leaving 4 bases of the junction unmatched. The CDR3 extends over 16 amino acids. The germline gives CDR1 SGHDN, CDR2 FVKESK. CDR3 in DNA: TGTGCCAGCAGCCAGAGACTAGCGGTTAACACCGGGGAGCTGTTTTTT. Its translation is CASSQRLAVNTGELFF.

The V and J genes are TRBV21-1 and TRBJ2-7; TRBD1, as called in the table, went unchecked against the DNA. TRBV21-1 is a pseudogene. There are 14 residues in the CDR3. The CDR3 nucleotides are TGTGCCAGCCAACAAGGGACACGGGATCACGAGCAGTACTTC. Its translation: CASQQGTRDHEQYF.

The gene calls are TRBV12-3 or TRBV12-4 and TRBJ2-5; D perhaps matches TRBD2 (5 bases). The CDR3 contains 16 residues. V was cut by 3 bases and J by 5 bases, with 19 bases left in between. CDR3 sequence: CASSLDWPAVRETQYF. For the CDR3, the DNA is TGTGCCAGCAGTTTGGACTGGCCCGCGGTTAGGGAGACCCAGTACTTC.

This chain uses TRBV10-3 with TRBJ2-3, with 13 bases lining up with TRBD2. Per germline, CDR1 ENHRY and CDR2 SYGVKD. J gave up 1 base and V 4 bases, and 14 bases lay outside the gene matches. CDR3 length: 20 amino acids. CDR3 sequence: CAISGRTSGSGATGTDTQYF. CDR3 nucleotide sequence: TGTGCCATCAGTGGAAGGACTAGCGGGAGTGGGGCTACTGGCACAGATACGCAGTATTTT.

CDR3 loop: CASSGTAGSHIQYF. CDR3 DNA sequence: TGTGCCAGCAGCGGGACCGCAGGGAGCCACATTCAGTACTTC. The chain joins TRBV5-4 to TRBJ2-4; D assignment may be TRBD1 or TRBD2 (5 bases each). Per germline, CDR1 SGHNT and CDR2 YYREEE (reference sequence). Trimming left V 4 bases short and J 8 bases short, with 16 bases between. The CDR3 has 14 residues.

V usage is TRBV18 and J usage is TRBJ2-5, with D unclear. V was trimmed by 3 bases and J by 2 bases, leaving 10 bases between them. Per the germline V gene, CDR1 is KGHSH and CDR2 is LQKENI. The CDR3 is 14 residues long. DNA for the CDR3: TGTGCCAGCTCACCCGACGGTTTGCAAGAGACCCAGTACTTC. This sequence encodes CASSPDGLQETQYF. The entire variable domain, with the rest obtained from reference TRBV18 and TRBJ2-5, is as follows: NAGVMQNPRHLVRRRGQEARLRCSPMKGHSHVYWYRQLPEEGLKFMVYLQKENIIDESGMPKERFSAEFPKEGPSILRIQQVVRGDSAAYFCASSPDGLQETQYFGPGTRLLVL.

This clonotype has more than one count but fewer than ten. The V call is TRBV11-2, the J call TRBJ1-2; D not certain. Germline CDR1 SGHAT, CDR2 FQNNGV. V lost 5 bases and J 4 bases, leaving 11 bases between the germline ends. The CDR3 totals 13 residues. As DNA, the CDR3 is TGTGCCAGCAGCCACGGACGGTTCTATGGCTACACCTTC. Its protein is CASSHGRFYGYTF.

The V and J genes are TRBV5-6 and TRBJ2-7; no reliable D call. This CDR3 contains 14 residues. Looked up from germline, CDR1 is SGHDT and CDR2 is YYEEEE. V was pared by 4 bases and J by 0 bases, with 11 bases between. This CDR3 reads CASSPALPSYEQYF. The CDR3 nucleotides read TGTGCCAGCAGCCCGGCGCTCCCCTCCTACGAGCAGTACTTC.

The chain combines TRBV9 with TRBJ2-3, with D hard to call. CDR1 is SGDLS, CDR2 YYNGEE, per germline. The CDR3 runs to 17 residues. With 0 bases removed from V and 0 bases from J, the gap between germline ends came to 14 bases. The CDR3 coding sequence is TGTGCCAGCAGCGTAGATTTGGGCGGCCCTAGCACAGATACGCAGTATTTT. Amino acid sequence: CASSVDLGGPSTDTQYF.

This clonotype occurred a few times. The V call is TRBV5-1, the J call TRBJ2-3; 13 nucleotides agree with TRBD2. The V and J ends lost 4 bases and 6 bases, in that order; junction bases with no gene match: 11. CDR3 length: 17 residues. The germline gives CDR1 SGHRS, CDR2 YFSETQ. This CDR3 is CASSRTGTSGKLDTQYF. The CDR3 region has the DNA TGCGCCAGCAGCAGAACAGGGACTAGCGGGAAATTGGATACGCAGTATTTT.

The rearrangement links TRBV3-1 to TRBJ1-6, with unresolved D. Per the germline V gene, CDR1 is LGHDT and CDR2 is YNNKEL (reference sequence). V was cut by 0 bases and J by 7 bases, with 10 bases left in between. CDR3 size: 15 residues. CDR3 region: CASSQDPTKNSPLHF. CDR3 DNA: TGTGCCAGCAGCCAAGATCCGACAAAAAATTCACCCCTCCACTTT.

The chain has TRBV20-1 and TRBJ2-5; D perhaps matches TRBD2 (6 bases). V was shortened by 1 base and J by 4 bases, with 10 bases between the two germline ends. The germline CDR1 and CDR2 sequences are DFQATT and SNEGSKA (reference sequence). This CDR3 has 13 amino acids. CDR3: CSARVRERETQYF. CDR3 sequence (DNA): TGCAGTGCTAGAGTCCGGGAGCGAGAGACCCAGTACTTC.

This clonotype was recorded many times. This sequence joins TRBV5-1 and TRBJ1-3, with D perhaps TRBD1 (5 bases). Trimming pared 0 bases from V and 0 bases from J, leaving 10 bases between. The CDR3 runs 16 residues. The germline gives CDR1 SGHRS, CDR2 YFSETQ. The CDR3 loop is CASSLGDVYSGNTIYF. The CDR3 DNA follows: TGCGCCAGCAGCTTGGGGGACGTCTACTCTGGAAACACCATATATTTT.

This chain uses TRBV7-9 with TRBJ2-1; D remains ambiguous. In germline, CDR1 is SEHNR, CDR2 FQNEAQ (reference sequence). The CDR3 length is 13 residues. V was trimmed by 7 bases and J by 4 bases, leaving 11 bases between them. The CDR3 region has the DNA TGTGCCAGCACGGTAGGGCCGTACAATGAGCAGTTCTTC. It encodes CASTVGPYNEQFF.